This is a list of T cell receptor beta chains from one sample in a study of T cells after yellow fever vaccination. From the 5' RACE reads, TCRdb called clonotypes with MiXCR, one entry per CDR3 protein. Here the sample spans 250,000 to 350,000 distinct CDR3 sequences, around 8.6% being singletons. The sequencing here drew on CD4+ T cells sorted from PBMCs, taken 5 days after the yellow fever booster vaccination. Receptor source: a young man who received the YFV17D yellow fever vaccine. Each CDR3 is given with its conserved first and last residue. Fields, in order: V gene, J gene, CDR3 protein.

V gene: TRBV11-2; J gene: TRBJ1-4; CDR3 protein: CASSANRGGGEKLFF
V gene: TRBV6-2/TRBV6-3; J gene: TRBJ1-1; CDR3 protein: CASSFSGTSAFF
V gene: TRBV15; J gene: TRBJ2-3; CDR3 protein: CATSNGRGTDTQYF
V gene: TRBV7-2; J gene: TRBJ1-1; CDR3 protein: CASSLWRQANTEAFF
V gene: TRBV6-5; J gene: TRBJ1-3; CDR3 protein: CASSYGDRWNTIYF
V gene: TRBV20-1; J gene: TRBJ1-2; CDR3 protein: CSVSPGPYEGYTF
V gene: TRBV7-6; J gene: TRBJ2-5; CDR3 protein: CASSLRPGGAGETQYF
V gene: TRBV10-3; J gene: TRBJ1-1; CDR3 protein: CAISESQGATEAFF
V gene: TRBV5-1; J gene: TRBJ2-1; CDR3 protein: CASSSTDFVSSYNEQFF
V gene: TRBV7-2; J gene: TRBJ1-4; CDR3 protein: CASSLDRGAGEKLFF
V gene: TRBV18; J gene: TRBJ2-3; CDR3 protein: CAGSPYGGHDTQYF
V gene: TRBV7-8; J gene: TRBJ2-5; CDR3 protein: CASSYRRRPETQYF
V gene: TRBV7-3; J gene: TRBJ2-2; CDR3 protein: CASRSGRTTGELFF
V gene: TRBV6-5; J gene: TRBJ1-2; CDR3 protein: CASRGTARNYGYTF
V gene: TRBV29-1; J gene: TRBJ2-1; CDR3 protein: CSAMNLAGDNEQFF
V gene: TRBV19; J gene: TRBJ1-2; CDR3 protein: CASSIDGQGANYGYTF